The clone carrying this T cell receptor (beta chain) came up once. These data come from a study of shared clonotypes between healthy human individuals. DNA at 200 ng, 25,000 to 30,000 T cell genomes, went into sorted-subset replicate PCRs. Profiled with immunoSEQ multiplex PCR; TCRdb holds only in-frame clones, not every one. The table records about 2.3 million clones, about 90% of them present only once. Free of recent acute infections or vaccinations, the donors were healthy HIV-negative adults. The CDR3 length is 15 residues. V gave up 1 base and J gave up 3 bases, with 12 bases separating them. Germline V gives CDR1 MGHDK, CDR2 SYGVNS.

The receptor was isolated from a man aged 18 to 29 in good health. Some clones in this sample may be carry-over from other donors' samples. This sequence joins TRBV25-1 and TRBJ1-2; D unresolved. Sequenced sample: naive CD4+ T cells from PBMCs. Documented subset: CD45RA+ positively selected. In DNA form, the CDR3 reads TGTGCCAGCAGTGAATCGGCAGGCCTCTACTATGGCTACACCTTC. Translated: CASSESAGLYYGYTF.